The present TCR beta chain was sequenced within a study of blood T cell repertoires in COVID-19. Study at large: From T cells, B-cell-depleted T cells, or PBMCs came the material, which was cDNA or gDNA.

Some clones are missing from TCRdb's copy, which holds only in-frame ones; the method was immunoSEQ multiplex PCR. The table records 200,000 to 250,000 clones, approximately 84% of them present only once. CDR3 length: 14 residues. V shed 8 bases and J 8 bases; nucleotides not matched to a gene: 9. CDR1 and CDR2 from the germline V gene are MNHEY and SMNVEV (reference sequence). Donors in Cohort 3 counted as recovered after two negative PCRs, clearance, or symptom resolution. The chain links TRBV27 to TRBJ1-6; 7 nucleotides line up with TRBD1. Sequencing was carried out using PBMCs or T cells enriched from blood (not recorded which). The receptor comes from a man in his sixties who had recovered from COVID-19. CDR3 DNA sequence: TGTGCCAGCGCACTCGGGGACAGATATTCACCCCTCCACTTT. Its protein product is CASALGDRYSPLHF.